This TCR beta chain stems from a study of control samples from healthy donors and cancer patients. Method: immunoSEQ multiplex PCR; TCRdb's copy keeps in-frame clones and lacks some. Counted here are more than 50,000 clones, roughly 86% occurring once; the ten biggest clones make up roughly 3.8%. This CDR3 is built from 13 residues. V shed 2 bases, J shed 7 bases, and the junction held 4 bases outside the gene matches. Germline CDR1 is SGHAT and CDR2 is FQNNGV. The chain is built from TRBV11-2 and TRBJ1-1, with TRBD1 matching over 7 bases. The clonotype comes from a man between 50 and 59 years old in good health. The source material was blood. CDR3 residues: CASSLRQGGEAFF. The CDR3 DNA reads TGTGCCAGCAGCTTAAGGCAGGGGGGTGAAGCTTTCTTT.